The entry below gives a single T cell receptor (beta chain) sequence along with its context. This sample stems from a study of T-cell memory formation after mild COVID-19. Germline loops: CDR1 MGHRA, CDR2 YSYEKL. V was clipped by 0 bases and J by 3 bases, with 12 bases between them. The CDR3 contains 15 residues. TCRdb reprocessed the 5' RACE reads via MiXCR and lists one record per CDR3 protein. This sample has about 84,000 distinct CDR3 sequences; approximately 15% occur once, and the top ten carry 31%. This rearrangement joins TRBV4-1 to TRBJ2-7; D is possibly TRBD1 (6 bases). The receptor's source is an adult woman who had mild COVID-19 (a few samples of this study predate the infection). Cell type and time point are not known. The specimen sequenced was PBMCs or a T cell subset sorted from them (not recorded which). The CDR3 is CASSQEGGSFYEQYF. CDR3 bases: TGCGCCAGCAGCCAAGAAGGGGGAAGTTTCTACGAGCAGTACTTC.